A single sample gave rise to the 26 T cell receptor beta chains below, sequenced in a study of T-cell reconstitution after alpha-beta-depleted transplantation in children. Library preparation (for TCRbeta) was performed with unique molecular identifiers. TCRdb re-called the PCR reads through MiXCR, storing one row per CDR3 protein. Of some 240,000 distinct CDR3 sequences listed, around 12% are singletons. Specimen: PBMCs from the stem cell graft donor, collected from the stem cell graft. These receptor sequences come from a human donor who donated a stem cell graft to a child with acute lymphoblastic leukemia.

This clonotype was detected ten times or more. The chain employs TRBV28 and TRBJ2-2; D possibly uses TRBD1 or TRBD2 (6 bases each). The CDR3 length is 16 residues. In germline, CDR1 is MDHEN, CDR2 SYDVKM. The V end was cut by 7 bases, the J end by 2 bases, with 17 bases between. The CDR3 reads CASTPPGGGNTGELFF. DNA of the CDR3: TGTGCCAGCACCCCCCCCGGGGGCGGAAACACCGGGGAGCTGTTTTTT.

This clonotype was detected many times. The chain recombines TRBV5-1 with TRBJ2-7; D may match TRBD1 or TRBD2 (5 bases each). V dropped 0 bases and J dropped 2 bases, with 15 bases sitting between them. This CDR3 contains 16 residues. Germline V gives CDR1 SGHRS, CDR2 YFSETQ. Here the CDR3 DNA reads TGCGCCAGCAGCTTGGGGCTAGGGGACCGAACCTACGAGCAGTACTTC. Its translation: CASSLGLGDRTYEQYF.

This clonotype was counted many times. V gene TRBV7-9 combines with J gene TRBJ1-1, with D unclear. Trimming pared 0 bases from V and 5 bases from J, leaving 10 bases between. Germline CDR1 reads SEHNR; CDR2 reads FQNEAQ (reference sequence). This CDR3 has 14 residues. The DNA of the CDR3 is TGTGCCAGCAGCTTAGCGCTTTTACCTACTGAAGCTTTCTTT. Translating it yields CASSLALLPTEAFF.

This clonotype was seen at least ten times. The gene calls are TRBV6-1 and TRBJ2-7; 8 bases agree with TRBD2. The CDR3 covers 16 residues. Germline CDR1 reads MNHNS; CDR2 reads SASEGT. V lost 6 bases, J lost 3 bases, and 13 bases stayed unmatched. CDR3: CASSLGTSAPIYEQYF. Here the CDR3 DNA reads TGTGCCAGCAGCCTCGGGACTAGTGCCCCAATCTACGAGCAGTACTTC.

The DNA of the CDR3 is TGTGCCAGCAGCTTGGCTAGCGGGGCCTCTAGCACAGATACGCAGTATTTT. Translation gives CASSLASGASSTDTQYF. This chain uses TRBV5-4 with TRBJ2-3, with 9 bases aligning to TRBD2. The J segment lost 0 bases and the V segment lost 0 bases, leaving 5 bases of the junction unmatched. This CDR3 is 17 amino acids long. The germline V gene encodes CDR1 SGHNT and CDR2 YYREEE (reference sequence). The variable domain in full, completed from reference TRBV5-4 and TRBJ2-3, reads ETGVTQSPTHLIKTRGQQVTLRCSSQSGHNTVSWYQQALGQGPQFIFQYYREEENGRGNFPPRFSGLQFPNYSSELNVNALELDDSALYLCASSLASGASSTDTQYFGPGTRLTVL.

This clonotype was recorded many times. This rearrangement joins TRBV5-1 to TRBJ1-4, with a tentative D call TRBD1 (5 bases). This CDR3 spans 15 amino acids. Looked up from germline, CDR1 is SGHRS and CDR2 is YFSETQ. Trimming removed 4 bases at V and 1 base at J, with 11 bases between. CDR3 sequence (DNA): TGCGCCAGCAGCCCGGGACGGATAACTAATGAAAAACTGTTTTTT. Protein: CASSPGRITNEKLFF.

This clonotype was seen repeatedly, ten times or more. The chain employs TRBV6-5 and TRBJ2-5, with D perhaps matching TRBD2 (6 bases). Germline assignment: CDR1 MNHEY and CDR2 SVGAGI. The germline V and J ends were trimmed by 0 bases and 5 bases, with 10 bases remaining between them. The length of the CDR3 is 14 residues. The CDR3 is CASSYSGEEETQYF. In nucleotides, the CDR3 is TGTGCCAGCAGTTACTCGGGGGAGGAGGAGACCCAGTACTTC.

This clonotype was counted ten times or more. This CDR3 is CASSWVQRDYEQYF. CDR3 nucleotides: TGTGCCAGCAGTTGGGTCCAGCGGGACTACGAGCAGTACTTC. The V call is TRBV6-5, the J call TRBJ2-7, with 7 nucleotides matching TRBD2. Germline lookup yields CDR1 MNHEY and CDR2 SVGAGI. V lost 4 bases to trimming and J lost 3 bases; unmatched junction nucleotides: 6. CDR3 length: 14 residues.

This clonotype was seen more than once but under ten times. The chain is built from TRBV4-1 and TRBJ2-5; D could derive from TRBD1 or TRBD2 (6 bases each). Germline V lookup: CDR1 MGHRA, CDR2 YSYEKL. This CDR3 is built from 17 residues. The V end was cut by 2 bases, the J end by 2 bases, with 18 bases between. The CDR3 region is CASSQISRGGIQETQYF. The CDR3 DNA is TGCGCCAGCAGCCAAATTTCAAGAGGGGGGATTCAAGAGACCCAGTACTTC.

This sequence joins TRBV9 and TRBJ2-7, with TRBD1 identical over 9 bases. The CDR3 totals 13 residues. After removal of 6 bases from V and 1 base from J, the junction contained 2 bases not matched to a gene. CDR1 is SGDLS, CDR2 YYNGEE, per germline. CDR3 residues: CASMGQGSYEQYF. CDR3 sequence (DNA): TGTGCCAGCATGGGACAGGGATCCTACGAGCAGTACTTC.

This clonotype has a count of ten or more. The chain links TRBV20-1 to TRBJ1-5, with D possibly matching TRBD1 (5 bases). The CDR3 sequence is 13 residues long. V gave up 7 bases and J gave up 2 bases, with 12 bases separating them. CDR1 and CDR2 from the germline V gene are DFQATT and SNEGSKA (reference sequence). For the CDR3, the DNA is TGCAGTGTTAGTCGAGGGGGCAATCAGCCCCAGCATTTT. It codes for CSVSRGGNQPQHF.

This clonotype was seen repeatedly, ten times or more. The J gene is TRBJ2-7, the V gene TRBV11-2; D is undetermined. Trimming took 2 bases from V and 6 from J, leaving 8 bases between them. The CDR3 covers 12 residues. CDR1 SGHAT and CDR2 FQNNGV come from the germline V gene. DNA of the CDR3: TGTGCCAGCAGCTTATTCTCTGGCGAGCAGTACTTC. Translation gives CASSLFSGEQYF.

The genes are TRBV20-1 and TRBJ1-5, with D unclear. This CDR3 is 12 amino acids long. The germline V gene has CDR1 DFQATT and CDR2 SNEGSKA (reference sequence). Trimming removed 4 bases from V and 7 bases from J, with 11 bases in between. CDR3 in DNA: TGCAGTGCTATTGCCGCGGGGCAGCCCCAGCATTTT. It encodes CSAIAAGQPQHF.

The chain links TRBV12-3 or TRBV12-4 to TRBJ2-3; 7 bases match TRBD2. V dropped 3 bases and J dropped 4; count of bases not matched to a gene: 7. The CDR3 spans 15 residues. As DNA, the CDR3 is TGTGCCAGCAGTTTGCGGGACTACCGTTCAGATACGCAGTATTTT. This gives the protein CASSLRDYRSDTQYF.

This clonotype was detected only a few times. The chain carries TRBV7-2 and TRBJ1-2; D is unresolved. Trimming took 4 bases from V and 8 from J, leaving 20 bases between them. The CDR3 totals 15 residues. The V gene's germline CDR1 is SGHTA and CDR2 FQGNSA. The DNA of the CDR3 is TGTGCCAGCAGCTCATTGGCCCGGGCCAGATGGGGCTACACCTTC. It is translated as CASSSLARARWGYTF.

The table lists this clonotype with many counts. This chain links TRBV5-1 with TRBJ2-3; D ambiguous. V was clipped by 2 bases and J by 3 bases, with 10 bases between them. CDR3 length: 14 residues. The V gene's germline CDR1 is SGHRS and CDR2 YFSETQ. The CDR3, as DNA: TGCGCCAGCAGCTTCGGGTCAGTGACAGATACGCAGTATTTT. Protein sequence: CASSFGSVTDTQYF.

There are many counts of this clonotype. V and J are TRBV27 and TRBJ1-6; D is unresolved. The V gene's germline CDR1 is MNHEY and CDR2 SMNVEV (reference sequence). The CDR3 is 14 amino acids. V dropped 6 bases and J dropped 6 bases, with 12 bases sitting between them. CDR3 sequence reads: CASSFREINSPLHF. The CDR3 DNA is TGTGCCAGCAGCTTCCGGGAGATTAATTCACCCCTCCACTTT.

This clonotype was seen repeatedly, ten times or more. One end of the junction does not line up with germline, which may come from a read error. This chain joins TRBV5-1 and TRBJ1-1, with 7 bases fitting TRBD1. Germline V lookup: CDR1 SGHRS, CDR2 YFSETQ. CDR3 length: 14 amino acids. CDR3 region: CATSRGQRDTEAFF. As DNA, the CDR3 is TGCGCCACCAGCAGGGGACAGAGAGACACTGAAGCTTTCTTT.

V usage is TRBV25-1 and J usage is TRBJ2-5, with D perhaps TRBD1 or TRBD2 (5 bases each). The germline gives CDR1 MGHDK, CDR2 SYGVNS. CDR3 length: 16 amino acids. Trimming removed 0 bases at V and 7 bases at J, with 18 bases between. This chain's CDR3 is CASSEYFQGDGGTQYF. Here the CDR3 DNA reads TGTGCCAGCAGTGAATATTTCCAGGGAGATGGTGGGACCCAGTACTTC.

This clonotype was seen repeatedly, ten times or more. V usage is TRBV10-3 and J usage is TRBJ2-7; 9 bases are a match to TRBD2. The CDR3 length is 15 residues. Trimming cost V 3 bases and J 3 bases; bases outside gene matches: 6. Per the germline V gene, CDR1 is ENHRY and CDR2 is SYGVKD. The CDR3 sequence is CAISEPGTSIYEQYF. The CDR3 DNA reads TGTGCCATCAGTGAACCCGGGACTAGCATCTACGAGCAGTACTTC.

This clonotype showed up many times. The chain links TRBV6-5 to TRBJ1-5; no reliable D call. Germline CDR1 reads MNHEY; CDR2 reads SVGAGI. The CDR3 contains 15 residues. V lost 8 bases, J lost 0 bases, and 14 bases lay in between. The DNA of the CDR3 is TGTGCCAGCCGGATACAGAAATATAGCAATCAGCCCCAGCATTTT. Its translation is CASRIQKYSNQPQHF.

This clonotype was seen at least ten times. The chain couples TRBV5-6 to TRBJ1-5; D gene ambiguous. The germline V and J ends were trimmed by 2 bases and 5 bases, with 17 bases remaining between them. From germline, CDR1 is SGHDT and CDR2 YYEEEE. The CDR3 totals 16 residues. CDR3 bases: TGTGCCAGCAGCTTTGGTGCGACGGGGATTCATCAGCCCCAGCATTTT. It codes for CASSFGATGIHQPQHF.

This clonotype was counted between two and nine times. The chain is built from TRBV24-1 and TRBJ1-2; possible D gene TRBD1, 5 bases. The germline CDR1 and CDR2 sequences are KGHDR and SFDVKD. The ends were cut back, 1 base at V and 8 bases at J, with 10 bases in the middle. The length of the CDR3 is 13 residues. The CDR3 nucleotides read TGTGCCACCAGTGATTTACGACAGAAGGGCTACACCTTC. Its protein product is CATSDLRQKGYTF.

This clonotype appeared many times. The rearrangement joins TRBV5-1 to TRBJ1-1, with D perhaps TRBD1 (6 bases). The CDR3 length is 16 residues. Trimming removed 0 bases at V and 5 bases at J, with 17 bases between. Germline V gene lookup returns CDR1 SGHRS and CDR2 YFSETQ. The CDR3 loop is CASSLGRGLGATEAFF. CDR3 DNA sequence: TGCGCCAGCAGCTTGGGAAGGGGCCTGGGGGCAACTGAAGCTTTCTTT.

This clonotype was counted at least ten times. The V and J genes are TRBV5-5 and TRBJ2-1; D may be TRBD1 (6 bases). CDR3 length equals 16 residues. V was trimmed by 4 bases and J by 6 bases, leaving 20 bases between them. Germline V gene data show CDR1 as SGHKS and CDR2 as YYEKEE (reference sequence). CDR3 sequence reads: CASSLDPFGGLNEQFF. For the CDR3, the DNA is TGTGCCAGCAGCCTGGACCCCTTTGGGGGCCTCAATGAGCAGTTCTTC.

This clonotype was counted at least ten times. The chain employs TRBV4-3 and TRBJ2-2, with a weak D call TRBD1 (6 bases). This CDR3 region has 15 residues. Germline CDR1 is LGHNA and CDR2 is YSLEER. Trimming removed 6 bases from V and 8 bases from J, with 19 bases in between. CDR3 amino acids: CASSNQGTIKGELFF. DNA of the CDR3: TGCGCCAGCAGTAATCAGGGGACAATCAAAGGGGAGCTGTTTTTT.